A selection of T cell receptor beta chains follows, all from one sample in a study of technical replicates of blood from several donors. Clones were sequenced by immunoSEQ multiplex PCR, and TCRdb holds only the in-frame ones, with some missing. The sample lists under 95,000 clones; 98% were seen once. Sequencing was done on a sample of T cells isolated from PBMCs. Receptors were obtained from a human donor in good health. CDR3s include the opening cysteine and the closing phenylalanine or tryptophan. D genes are given only for firm matches. Clone size is not always given. Where it is, it says once, few, many or a class for expanded clones.

d_gene: TRBD1; v_gene: TRBV28; j_gene: TRBJ1-5; abundance: NA; CDR3aa: CASGSTRQGVLRQPQHF; CDR3nt: TGTGCCAGCGGATCCACCCGACAGGGGGTTTTGCGTCAGCCCCAGCATTTT
d_gene: NA; v_gene: TRBV9; j_gene: TRBJ2-3; abundance: NA; CDR3aa: CASSVGVLGTDTQYF; CDR3nt: TGTGCCAGCAGCGTCGGGGTTCTGGGCACAGATACGCAGTATTTT
d_gene: TRBD1; v_gene: TRBV30; j_gene: TRBJ1-3; abundance: NA; CDR3aa: CAWSGGRTGSFSGNTIYF; CDR3nt: TGTGCCTGGAGTGGCGGTCGGACAGGCTCTTTCTCTGGAAACACCATATATTTT
d_gene: NA; v_gene: TRBV7-3; j_gene: TRBJ2-7; abundance: NA; CDR3aa: CASSPSGTSSYEQYF; CDR3nt: TGTGCCAGCAGCCCCTCCGGGACAAGCTCCTACGAGCAGTACTTC
d_gene: TRBD1; v_gene: TRBV6-4; j_gene: TRBJ1-2; abundance: NA; CDR3aa: CASSDGRTGAYGYTF; CDR3nt: TGTGCCAGCAGTGACGGGCGGACAGGGGCCTATGGCTACACCTTC
d_gene: TRBD2; v_gene: TRBV6-5; j_gene: TRBJ2-7; abundance: NA; CDR3aa: CASSYWASGIEDEQYF; CDR3nt: TGTGCCAGCAGTTATTGGGCTAGCGGAATAGAAGACGAGCAGTACTTC
d_gene: NA; v_gene: TRBV2; j_gene: TRBJ2-1; abundance: NA; CDR3aa: CASTTAVRDEQFF; CDR3nt: TGTGCCAGTACAACAGCGGTCCGGGATGAGCAGTTCTTC
d_gene: TRBD1; v_gene: TRBV2; j_gene: TRBJ2-7; abundance: NA; CDR3aa: CASSEQGVSYEQYF; CDR3nt: TGTGCCAGCAGTGAGCAGGGGGTCTCCTACGAGCAGTACTTC
d_gene: TRBD1; v_gene: TRBV7-9; j_gene: TRBJ1-2; abundance: NA; CDR3aa: CASSSEDRARNYGYTF; CDR3nt: TGTGCCAGCAGCTCAGAAGACAGGGCCAGGAACTATGGCTACACCTTC
d_gene: TRBD2; v_gene: TRBV9; j_gene: TRBJ2-1; abundance: NA; CDR3aa: CASSQGLAGVNEQFF; CDR3nt: TGTGCCAGCAGCCAGGGACTAGCGGGAGTTAATGAGCAGTTCTTC
d_gene: TRBD2; v_gene: TRBV30; j_gene: TRBJ2-1; abundance: NA; CDR3aa: CAWERHRRLAGGHEQFF; CDR3nt: TGTGCCTGGGAACGGCATAGGAGACTAGCGGGGGGGCATGAGCAGTTCTTC
d_gene: NA; v_gene: TRBV28; j_gene: TRBJ2-5; abundance: NA; CDR3aa: CASRIQLSKETQYF; CDR3nt: TGTGCCAGCAGGATACAGCTTTCCAAAGAGACCCAGTACTTC
d_gene: NA; v_gene: TRBV4-1; j_gene: TRBJ1-1; abundance: NA; CDR3aa: CASSRGGNTEAFF; CDR3nt: TGCGCCAGCAGTCGCGGAGGGAACACTGAAGCTTTCTTT
d_gene: NA; v_gene: TRBV19; j_gene: TRBJ2-1; abundance: NA; CDR3aa: CASSIIGDAGPRGQFF; CDR3nt: TGTGCCAGTAGTATAATAGGGGACGCGGGACCTAGGGGGCAGTTCTTC
d_gene: NA; v_gene: TRBV9; j_gene: TRBJ2-2; abundance: NA; CDR3aa: CASSGVGGGTFGELFF; CDR3nt: TGTGCCAGCAGCGGTGTCGGGGGAGGAACATTCGGGGAGCTGTTTTTT
d_gene: TRBD1; v_gene: TRBV5-1; j_gene: TRBJ2-2; abundance: NA; CDR3aa: CASSHRGDTGELFF; CDR3nt: TGCGCCAGCAGTCACAGGGGCGACACCGGGGAGCTGTTTTTT
d_gene: TRBD1; v_gene: TRBV29-1; j_gene: TRBJ2-3; abundance: NA; CDR3aa: CSVARTGDTDTQYF; CDR3nt: TGCAGCGTGGCAAGGACAGGTGACACAGATACGCAGTATTTT
d_gene: NA; v_gene: TRBV27; j_gene: TRBJ2-7; abundance: NA; CDR3aa: CASSLFLTSEQYF; CDR3nt: TGTGCCAGCAGTTTATTTTTAACAAGCGAGCAGTACTTC
d_gene: NA; v_gene: TRBV14; j_gene: TRBJ1-1; abundance: NA; CDR3aa: CASSQERGGRAPHEAFF; CDR3nt: TGTGCCAGCAGCCAAGAGAGAGGAGGGAGGGCCCCCCATGAAGCTTTCTTT
d_gene: TRBD1; v_gene: TRBV6-6; j_gene: TRBJ1-1; abundance: few; CDR3aa: CASSPDRALLEAFF; CDR3nt: TGTGCCAGCAGTCCGGACAGGGCGCTCCTTGAAGCTTTCTTT
d_gene: NA; v_gene: TRBV28; j_gene: TRBJ2-3; abundance: NA; CDR3aa: CASSGSVDTQYF; CDR3nt: TGTGCCAGCAGTGGTTCGGTTGATACGCAGTATTTT
d_gene: NA; v_gene: TRBV6-5; j_gene: TRBJ1-2; abundance: NA; CDR3aa: CASSYQGYYGYTF; CDR3nt: TGTGCCAGCAGTTACCAGGGATACTATGGCTACACCTTC
d_gene: NA; v_gene: TRBV9; j_gene: TRBJ2-7; abundance: NA; CDR3aa: CASSGGQYEQYF; CDR3nt: TGTGCCAGCAGCGGCGGACAGTACGAGCAGTACTTC
d_gene: TRBD1; v_gene: TRBV4-1; j_gene: TRBJ1-2; abundance: NA; CDR3aa: CASSPDRVPYGYTF; CDR3nt: TGCGCCAGCAGCCCTGACAGGGTACCCTATGGCTACACCTTC
d_gene: TRBD2; v_gene: TRBV27; j_gene: TRBJ2-1; abundance: NA; CDR3aa: CASSTTGTNFGEQFF; CDR3nt: TGTGCCAGCAGCACCACCGGGACTAATTTTGGTGAGCAGTTCTTC
d_gene: NA; v_gene: TRBV7-8; j_gene: TRBJ2-4; abundance: NA; CDR3aa: CASSLDRKNIQYF; CDR3nt: TGTGCCAGCAGCTTAGACAGGAAAAACATTCAGTACTTC
d_gene: NA; v_gene: TRBV7-2; j_gene: TRBJ2-4; abundance: NA; CDR3aa: CASSSRAEVAKNIQYF; CDR3nt: TGTGCCAGCAGCTCCCGGGCGGAGGTAGCCAAAAACATTCAGTACTTC
d_gene: NA; v_gene: TRBV11-2; j_gene: TRBJ1-6; abundance: NA; CDR3aa: CASSLEDFGQTNSPLHF; CDR3nt: TGTGCCAGCAGCTTAGAAGATTTCGGACAGACAAATTCACCCCTCCACTTT
d_gene: NA; v_gene: TRBV28; j_gene: TRBJ2-7; abundance: once; CDR3aa: CASSLHPRSIEQYF; CDR3nt: TGTGCCAGCAGTTTGCACCCCCGGTCAATAGAGCAGTACTTC
d_gene: TRBD1; v_gene: TRBV19; j_gene: TRBJ2-3; abundance: NA; CDR3aa: CASRPWDRSTDTQYF; CDR3nt: TGTGCCAGTAGGCCGTGGGACAGGAGCACAGATACGCAGTATTTT
d_gene: TRBD2; v_gene: TRBV29-1; j_gene: TRBJ2-7; abundance: NA; CDR3aa: CSVEYGAGSSYEQYF; CDR3nt: TGCAGCGTTGAATATGGAGCGGGGAGCTCCTACGAGCAGTACTTC
d_gene: TRBD2; v_gene: TRBV2; j_gene: TRBJ2-2; abundance: NA; CDR3aa: CASSITRAGQNTGELFF; CDR3nt: TGTGCCAGCAGTATAACCCGAGCGGGGCAGAACACCGGGGAGCTGTTTTTT
d_gene: NA; v_gene: TRBV6-1; j_gene: TRBJ2-7; abundance: NA; CDR3aa: CASIVGPYEQYF; CDR3nt: TGTGCCAGCATCGTTGGGCCCTACGAGCAGTACTTC
d_gene: NA; v_gene: TRBV15; j_gene: TRBJ2-3; abundance: NA; CDR3aa: CATSLSDFSTDTQYF; CDR3nt: TGTGCCACCAGCCTTTCAGATTTTAGCACAGATACGCAGTATTTT
d_gene: NA; v_gene: TRBV6-5; j_gene: TRBJ1-5; abundance: NA; CDR3aa: CASKRGNQPQHF; CDR3nt: TGTGCCAGCAAAAGGGGTAATCAGCCCCAGCATTTT
d_gene: NA; v_gene: TRBV27; j_gene: TRBJ2-3; abundance: NA; CDR3aa: CASSSAAEDTQYF; CDR3nt: TGTGCCAGCAGTTCGGCTGCGGAAGATACGCAGTATTTT
d_gene: NA; v_gene: TRBV6-5; j_gene: TRBJ2-7; abundance: once; CDR3aa: CASTRQYSYEQYF; CDR3nt: TGTGCCAGTACAAGACAGTACTCCTACGAGCAGTACTTC
d_gene: NA; v_gene: TRBV7-9; j_gene: TRBJ2-3; abundance: NA; CDR3aa: CASRRIQGTDTQYF; CDR3nt: TGTGCCAGCAGGCGAATACAGGGCACAGATACGCAGTATTTT
d_gene: TRBD1; v_gene: TRBV15; j_gene: TRBJ1-5; abundance: NA; CDR3aa: CATSRGMDRQPQHF; CDR3nt: TGTGCCACCAGCAGAGGAATGGACAGGCAGCCCCAGCATTTT
d_gene: NA; v_gene: TRBV19; j_gene: TRBJ1-2; abundance: few; CDR3aa: CASSIWGVGGYTF; CDR3nt: TGTGCCAGTAGTATATGGGGAGTTGGAGGCTACACCTTC
d_gene: NA; v_gene: TRBV5-1; j_gene: TRBJ1-1; abundance: NA; CDR3aa: CASSLYSLNTEAFF; CDR3nt: TGCGCCAGCAGCTTGTACTCTCTGAACACTGAAGCTTTCTTT
d_gene: NA; v_gene: TRBV11-2; j_gene: TRBJ1-2; abundance: NA; CDR3aa: CASSLPTDGLYGYTF; CDR3nt: TGTGCCAGCAGCTTACCGACTGACGGACTCTATGGCTACACCTTC
d_gene: TRBD2; v_gene: TRBV5-1; j_gene: TRBJ2-1; abundance: once; CDR3aa: CASSLASGRANEQFF; CDR3nt: TGCGCCAGCAGCTTGGCTAGCGGGAGGGCCAATGAGCAGTTCTTC